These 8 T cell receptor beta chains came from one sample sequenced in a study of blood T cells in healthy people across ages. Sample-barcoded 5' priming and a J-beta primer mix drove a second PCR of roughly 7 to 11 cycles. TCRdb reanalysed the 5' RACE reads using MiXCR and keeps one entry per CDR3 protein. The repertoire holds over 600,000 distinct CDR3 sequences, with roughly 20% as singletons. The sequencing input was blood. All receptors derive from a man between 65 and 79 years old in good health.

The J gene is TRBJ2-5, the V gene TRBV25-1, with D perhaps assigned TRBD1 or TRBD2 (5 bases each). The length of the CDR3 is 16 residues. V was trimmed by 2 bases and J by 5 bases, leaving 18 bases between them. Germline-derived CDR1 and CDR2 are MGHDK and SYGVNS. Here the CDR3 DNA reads TGTGCCAGCAGTGAAAGCGGCCAGGGAAGGTACGAGACCCAGTACTTC. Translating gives CASSESGQGRYETQYF. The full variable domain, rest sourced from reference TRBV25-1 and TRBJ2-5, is EADIYQTPRYLVIGTGKKITLECSQTMGHDKMYWYQQDPGMELHLIHYSYGVNSTEKGDLSSESTVSRIRTEHFPLTLESARPSHTSQYLCASSESGQGRYETQYFGPGTRLLVL.

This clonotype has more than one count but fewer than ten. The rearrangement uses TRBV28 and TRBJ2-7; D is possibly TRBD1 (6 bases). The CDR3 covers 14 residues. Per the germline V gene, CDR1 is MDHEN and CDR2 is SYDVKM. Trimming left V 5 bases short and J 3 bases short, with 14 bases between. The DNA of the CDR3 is TGTGCCAGCAGTCCCCCGGGACAAAGCTACGAGCAGTACTTC. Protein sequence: CASSPPGQSYEQYF.

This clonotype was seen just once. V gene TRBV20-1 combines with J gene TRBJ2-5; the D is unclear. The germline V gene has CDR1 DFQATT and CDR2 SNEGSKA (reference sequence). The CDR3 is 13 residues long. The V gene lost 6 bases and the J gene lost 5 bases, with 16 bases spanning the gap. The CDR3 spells CSARPLVAETQYF. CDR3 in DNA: TGCAGTGCACGGCCCTTAGTTGCGGAGACCCAGTACTTC.

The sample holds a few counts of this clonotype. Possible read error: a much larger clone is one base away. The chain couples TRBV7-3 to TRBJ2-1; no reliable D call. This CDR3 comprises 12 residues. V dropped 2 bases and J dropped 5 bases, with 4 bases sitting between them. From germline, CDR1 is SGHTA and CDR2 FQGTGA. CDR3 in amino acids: CASSLGNNEQFF. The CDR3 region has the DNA TGTGCCAGCAGCTTAGGCAACAATGAGCAGTTCTTC.

The CDR3 sequence is CASSEGRMGGQETQYF. Here the CDR3 DNA reads TGTGCCAGCAGTGAAGGGCGTATGGGTGGACAAGAGACCCAGTACTTC. J is TRBJ2-5 and V is TRBV25-1, with D hard to call. The CDR3 loop spans 16 amino acids. Germline V gene lookup returns CDR1 MGHDK and CDR2 SYGVNS. With 2 bases removed from V and 2 bases from J, the gap between germline ends came to 15 bases.

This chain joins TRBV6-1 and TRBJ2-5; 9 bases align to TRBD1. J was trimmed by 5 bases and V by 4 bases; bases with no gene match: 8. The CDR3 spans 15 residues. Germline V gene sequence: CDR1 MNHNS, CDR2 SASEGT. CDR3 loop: CASSVQVTGGETQYF. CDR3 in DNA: TGTGCCAGCAGTGTCCAGGTGACAGGGGGTGAGACCCAGTACTTC.

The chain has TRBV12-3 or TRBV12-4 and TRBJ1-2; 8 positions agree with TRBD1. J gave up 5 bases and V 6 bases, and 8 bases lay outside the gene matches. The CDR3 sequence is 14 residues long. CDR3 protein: CASRPQGARYGYTF. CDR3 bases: TGTGCCAGCAGACCGCAGGGGGCAAGGTATGGCTACACCTTC.

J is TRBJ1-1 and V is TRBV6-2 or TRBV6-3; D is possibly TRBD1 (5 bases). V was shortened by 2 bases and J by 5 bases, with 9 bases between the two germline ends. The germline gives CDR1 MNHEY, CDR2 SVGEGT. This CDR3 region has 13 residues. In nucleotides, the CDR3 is TGTGCCAGCAGTTACGGGGGGAGTACTGAAGCTTTCTTT. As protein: CASSYGGSTEAFF.